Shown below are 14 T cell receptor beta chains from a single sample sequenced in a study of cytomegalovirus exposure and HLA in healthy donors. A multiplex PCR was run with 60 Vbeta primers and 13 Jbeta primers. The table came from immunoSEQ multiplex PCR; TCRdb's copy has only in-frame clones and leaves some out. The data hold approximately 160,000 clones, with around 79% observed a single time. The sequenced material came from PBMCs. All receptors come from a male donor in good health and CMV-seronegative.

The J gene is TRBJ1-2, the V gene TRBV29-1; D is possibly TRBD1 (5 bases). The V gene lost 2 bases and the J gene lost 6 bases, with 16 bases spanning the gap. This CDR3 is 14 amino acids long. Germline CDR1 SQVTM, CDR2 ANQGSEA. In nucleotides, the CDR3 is TGCAGCGTTGAATCCCCCAGGGATGAAGATGGCTACACCTTC. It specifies CSVESPRDEDGYTF.

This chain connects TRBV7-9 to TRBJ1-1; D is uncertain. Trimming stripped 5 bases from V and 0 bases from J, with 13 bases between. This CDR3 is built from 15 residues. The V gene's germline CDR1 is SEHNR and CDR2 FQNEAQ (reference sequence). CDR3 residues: CASSDTWSLNTEAFF. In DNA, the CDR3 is TGTGCCAGCAGCGATACTTGGTCCTTGAACACTGAAGCTTTCTTT.

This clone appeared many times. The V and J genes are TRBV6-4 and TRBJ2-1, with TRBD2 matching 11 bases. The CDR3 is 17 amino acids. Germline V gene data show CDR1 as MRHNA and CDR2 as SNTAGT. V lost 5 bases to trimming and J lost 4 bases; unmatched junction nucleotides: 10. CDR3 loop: CASSTDYIAGGYNEQFF. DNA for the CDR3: TGTGCCAGCAGTACCGATTATATAGCGGGAGGGTACAATGAGCAGTTCTTC.

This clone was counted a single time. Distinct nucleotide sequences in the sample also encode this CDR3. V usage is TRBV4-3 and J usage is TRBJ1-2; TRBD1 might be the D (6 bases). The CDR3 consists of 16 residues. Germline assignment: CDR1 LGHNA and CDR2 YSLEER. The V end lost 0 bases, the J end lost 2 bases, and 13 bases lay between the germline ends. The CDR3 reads CASSQDRQVLNYGYTF. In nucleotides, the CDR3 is TGCGCCAGCAGCCAAGACCGACAGGTTTTAAACTATGGCTACACCTTC.

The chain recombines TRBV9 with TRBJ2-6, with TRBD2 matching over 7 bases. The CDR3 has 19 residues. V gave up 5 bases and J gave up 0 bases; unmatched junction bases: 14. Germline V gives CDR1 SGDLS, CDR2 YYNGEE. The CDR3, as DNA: TGTGCCAGCAGGGGGGGGTTGAGGACATACCCCTCTGGGGCCAACGTCCTGACTTTC. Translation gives CASRGGLRTYPSGANVLTF.

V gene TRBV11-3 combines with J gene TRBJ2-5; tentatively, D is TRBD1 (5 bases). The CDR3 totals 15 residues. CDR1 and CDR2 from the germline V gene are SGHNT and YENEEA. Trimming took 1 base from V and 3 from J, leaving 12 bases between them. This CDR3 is CASSLGTLGKETQYF. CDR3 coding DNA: TGTGCCAGCAGCTTAGGGACACTCGGTAAAGAGACCCAGTACTTC. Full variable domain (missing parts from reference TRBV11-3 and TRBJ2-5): EAGVVQSPRYKIIEKKQPVAFWCNPISGHNTLYWYLQNLGQGPELLIRYENEEAVDDSQLPKDRFSAERLKGVDSTLKIQPAELGDSAVYLCASSLGTLGKETQYFGPGTRLLVL.

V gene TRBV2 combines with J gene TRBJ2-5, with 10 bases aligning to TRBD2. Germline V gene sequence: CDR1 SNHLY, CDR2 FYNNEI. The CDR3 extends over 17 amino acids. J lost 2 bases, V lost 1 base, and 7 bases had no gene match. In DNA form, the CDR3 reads TGTGCCAGCAGTGAAGTTTCTCGGACTAGCGGACAAGAGACCCAGTACTTC. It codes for CASSEVSRTSGQETQYF.

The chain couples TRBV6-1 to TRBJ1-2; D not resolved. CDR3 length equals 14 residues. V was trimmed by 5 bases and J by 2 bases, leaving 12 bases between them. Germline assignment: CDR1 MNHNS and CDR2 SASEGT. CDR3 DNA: TGTGCCAGCAGTCGGGATCGAGGAAACTATGGCTACACCTTC. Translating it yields CASSRDRGNYGYTF.

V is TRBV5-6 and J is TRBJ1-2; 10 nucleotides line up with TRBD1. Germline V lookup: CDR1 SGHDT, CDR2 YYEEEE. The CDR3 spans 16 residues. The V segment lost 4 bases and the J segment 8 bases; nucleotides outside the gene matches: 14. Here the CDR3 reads CASSQRLTGGAQGYTF. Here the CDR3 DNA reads TGTGCCAGCAGCCAAAGACTGACAGGGGGCGCGCAAGGCTACACCTTC.

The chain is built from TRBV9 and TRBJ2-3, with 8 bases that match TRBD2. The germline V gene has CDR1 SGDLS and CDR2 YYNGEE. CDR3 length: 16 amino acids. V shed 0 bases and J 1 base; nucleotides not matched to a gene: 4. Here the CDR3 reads CASSVGVAGRTDTQYF. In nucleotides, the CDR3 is TGTGCCAGCAGCGTAGGAGTAGCGGGGCGCACAGATACGCAGTATTTT. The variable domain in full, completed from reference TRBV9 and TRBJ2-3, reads DSGVTQTPKHLITATGQRVTLRCSPRSGDLSVYWYQQSLDQGLQFLIQYYNGEERAKGNILERFSAQQFPDLHSELNLSSLELGDSALYFCASSVGVAGRTDTQYFGPGTRLTVL.

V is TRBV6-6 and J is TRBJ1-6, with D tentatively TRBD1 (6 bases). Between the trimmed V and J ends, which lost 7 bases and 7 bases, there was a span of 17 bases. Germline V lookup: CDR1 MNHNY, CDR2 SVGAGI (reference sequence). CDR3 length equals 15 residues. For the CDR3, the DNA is TGTGCCAGCACCCTACTACAGGGTATCAATTCACCCCTCCACTTT. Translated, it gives CASTLLQGINSPLHF.

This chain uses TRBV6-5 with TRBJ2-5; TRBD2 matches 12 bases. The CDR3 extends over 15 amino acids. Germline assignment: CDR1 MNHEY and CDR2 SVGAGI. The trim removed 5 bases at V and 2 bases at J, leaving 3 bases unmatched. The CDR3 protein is CASSTGTSGQETQYF. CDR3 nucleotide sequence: TGTGCCAGCAGTACCGGGACTAGCGGGCAAGAGACCCAGTACTTC.

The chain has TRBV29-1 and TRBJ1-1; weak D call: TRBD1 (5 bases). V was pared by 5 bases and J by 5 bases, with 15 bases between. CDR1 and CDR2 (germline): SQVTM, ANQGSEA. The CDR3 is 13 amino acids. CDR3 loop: CSVKQGPETEAFF. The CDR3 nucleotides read TGCAGCGTTAAGCAGGGCCCTGAGACTGAAGCTTTCTTT. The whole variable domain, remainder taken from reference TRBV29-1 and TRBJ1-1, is SAVISQKPSRDICQRGTSLTIQCQVDSQVTMMFWYRQQPGQSLTLIATANQGSEATYESGFVIDKFPISRPNLTFSTLTVSNMSPEDSSIYLCSVKQGPETEAFFGQGTRLTVV.

CDR3 loop: CATSGFSSTEAFF. Here the CDR3 DNA reads TGTGCCACCAGCGGCTTTTCTAGCACTGAAGCTTTCTTT. The chain has TRBV15 and TRBJ1-1, with unresolved D. The CDR3 extends over 13 amino acids. Trimming pared 5 bases from V and 4 bases from J, leaving 11 bases between. Per the germline V gene, CDR1 is LNHNV and CDR2 is YYDKDF (reference sequence).